A selection of T cell receptor beta chains follows, all from one sample in a study of cytomegalovirus exposure and HLA in healthy donors. Sequencing was performed with immunoSEQ multiplex PCR; in TCRdb, only in-frame clones are kept and a portion is missing. The table lists over 85,000 clones, approximately 82% of them singletons. Sequenced sample: PBMCs. The receptors were gathered from a man aged 25-40 years in good health and CMV-seropositive. Both conserved end residues are part of each CDR3. D genes are given only for firm matches. The size field is filled for only some rows; it gives once, few, many or a size class.

d_call: TRBD1; clone_size: NA; j_call: TRBJ2-7; v_call: TRBV6-1; cdr3_aa: CASSEGTGDEQYF; cdr3_nt: TGTGCCAGCAGTGAGGGGACAGGGGACGAGCAGTACTTC
d_call: TRBD1; clone_size: once; j_call: TRBJ1-4; v_call: TRBV5-4; cdr3_aa: CASSPDRAIVHEKLFF; cdr3_nt: TGTGCCAGCAGCCCGGACAGGGCCATTGTGCATGAAAAACTGTTTTTT
d_call: NA; clone_size: NA; j_call: TRBJ1-1; v_call: TRBV5-1; cdr3_aa: CASSSGGGGNTEAFF; cdr3_nt: TGCGCCAGCAGCTCGGGGGGCGGTGGGAACACTGAAGCTTTCTTT
d_call: NA; clone_size: NA; j_call: TRBJ2-7; v_call: TRBV5-4; cdr3_aa: CASSAGTGVEIVNF; cdr3_nt: TGTGCCAGCAGCGCCGGGACTGGGGTTGAAATCGTCAACTTC
d_call: NA; clone_size: NA; j_call: TRBJ1-5; v_call: TRBV19; cdr3_aa: CASSIYRYSNQPQHF; cdr3_nt: TGTGCCAGTAGTATCTACAGATATAGCAATCAGCCCCAGCATTTT
d_call: TRBD2; clone_size: NA; j_call: TRBJ2-3; v_call: TRBV14; cdr3_aa: CASSPWASGGDTQYF; cdr3_nt: TGTGCCAGCAGCCCCTGGGCTAGCGGGGGAGATACGCAGTATTTT
d_call: TRBD2; clone_size: NA; j_call: TRBJ2-1; v_call: TRBV9; cdr3_aa: CASSVVPGGYNEQFF; cdr3_nt: TGTGCCAGCAGCGTAGTGCCGGGGGGTTACAATGAGCAGTTCTTC
d_call: TRBD1; clone_size: NA; j_call: TRBJ1-5; v_call: TRBV4-1; cdr3_aa: CASSQDIGTGVIQPQHF; cdr3_nt: TGCGCCAGCAGCCAAGATATAGGGACAGGGGTGATTCAGCCCCAGCATTTT
d_call: TRBD1; clone_size: NA; j_call: TRBJ1-2; v_call: TRBV5-1; cdr3_aa: CASSVDRGGYTF; cdr3_nt: TGCGCCAGCAGCGTCGACAGGGGTGGCTACACCTTC
d_call: NA; clone_size: few; j_call: TRBJ1-5; v_call: TRBV7-9; cdr3_aa: CASSSQNQPQHF; cdr3_nt: TGTGCCAGCAGCTCACAGAATCAGCCCCAGCATTTT
d_call: TRBD1; clone_size: once; j_call: TRBJ1-2; v_call: TRBV28; cdr3_aa: CASSSGQINYGYTF; cdr3_nt: TGTGCCAGCAGTTCGGGACAGATTAACTATGGCTACACCTTC
d_call: NA; clone_size: NA; j_call: TRBJ1-1; v_call: TRBV12-5; cdr3_aa: CASDGGRGTEAFF; cdr3_nt: TGTGCTAGTGATGGGGGCAGGGGCACTGAAGCTTTCTTT
d_call: TRBD2; clone_size: NA; j_call: TRBJ2-7; v_call: TRBV28; cdr3_aa: CASRDSGGVGEQYF; cdr3_nt: TGTGCCAGCAGAGATAGCGGGGGGGTAGGCGAGCAGTACTTC
d_call: TRBD2; clone_size: NA; j_call: TRBJ2-2; v_call: TRBV5-4; cdr3_aa: CASRDGASGDNTGELFF; cdr3_nt: TGTGCCAGCAGGGACGGGGCTAGCGGGGATAACACCGGGGAGCTGTTTTTT
d_call: NA; clone_size: NA; j_call: TRBJ1-2; v_call: TRBV28; cdr3_aa: CASSKYGYTF; cdr3_nt: TGTGCCAGCAGCAAATATGGCTACACCTTC
d_call: NA; clone_size: NA; j_call: TRBJ1-5; v_call: TRBV6-5; cdr3_aa: CASSLSSGDQPQHF; cdr3_nt: TGTGCCAGCAGCCTCAGTTCAGGCGATCAGCCCCAGCATTTT
d_call: TRBD2; clone_size: few; j_call: TRBJ2-7; v_call: TRBV5-5; cdr3_aa: CASTSGLSIVYEQYF; cdr3_nt: TGTGCCAGCACCTCGGGACTATCCATAGTTTACGAGCAGTACTTC
d_call: NA; clone_size: NA; j_call: TRBJ1-6; v_call: TRBV19; cdr3_aa: CASSNSLNSPLHF; cdr3_nt: TGTGCCAGTAGTAACAGTCTTAATTCACCCCTCCACTTT
d_call: NA; clone_size: NA; j_call: TRBJ2-7; v_call: TRBV7-2; cdr3_aa: CASSLGDFTGYEQYF; cdr3_nt: TGTGCCAGCAGCTTAGGGGACTTCACCGGCTACGAGCAGTACTTC
d_call: NA; clone_size: NA; j_call: TRBJ1-3; v_call: TRBV7-2; cdr3_aa: CASSLGGGAGGNTIYF; cdr3_nt: TGTGCCAGCAGCTTAGGGGGGGGCGCGGGGGGAAACACCATATATTTT
d_call: TRBD1; clone_size: NA; j_call: TRBJ2-7; v_call: TRBV5-4; cdr3_aa: CASSLKGQAPYEQYF; cdr3_nt: TGTGCCAGCAGCTTGAAAGGACAGGCGCCCTACGAGCAGTACTTC
d_call: TRBD1; clone_size: NA; j_call: TRBJ1-1; v_call: TRBV25-1; cdr3_aa: CASVPTGGSEAFF; cdr3_nt: TGTGCCAGCGTTCCTACAGGGGGCTCTGAAGCTTTCTTT
d_call: TRBD1; clone_size: NA; j_call: TRBJ1-4; v_call: TRBV4-2; cdr3_aa: CASSQGGTAQATNEKLFF; cdr3_nt: TGTGCCAGCAGCCAAGGGGGGACAGCACAAGCAACTAATGAAAAACTGTTTTTT
d_call: NA; clone_size: NA; j_call: TRBJ1-6; v_call: TRBV5-1; cdr3_aa: CASSLGGSSYNSPLHF; cdr3_nt: TGCGCCAGCAGCTTGGGAGGCAGCTCCTATAATTCACCCCTCCACTTT
d_call: NA; clone_size: NA; j_call: TRBJ1-2; v_call: TRBV18; cdr3_aa: CASSTSPSQGLHGYTF; cdr3_nt: TGTGCCAGCTCCACGAGCCCAAGCCAGGGATTGCATGGCTACACCTTC
d_call: TRBD1; clone_size: few; j_call: TRBJ2-1; v_call: TRBV11-3; cdr3_aa: CASSLVGTGHNEQFF; cdr3_nt: TGTGCCAGCAGCTTAGTGGGGACAGGTCATAATGAGCAGTTCTTC
d_call: NA; clone_size: few; j_call: TRBJ1-2; v_call: TRBV28; cdr3_aa: CASSWGVLVTF; cdr3_nt: TGTGCCAGCAGTTGGGGGGTTCTGGTAACCTTC
d_call: TRBD1; clone_size: NA; j_call: TRBJ1-4; v_call: TRBV19; cdr3_aa: CASSPRRGQPMGEKLFF; cdr3_nt: TGTGCCAGTAGTCCCCGGAGGGGGCAACCTATGGGTGAAAAACTGTTTTTT
d_call: TRBD1; clone_size: NA; j_call: TRBJ2-5; v_call: TRBV5-1; cdr3_aa: CATRTGADLNQETQYF; cdr3_nt: TGCGCCACCCGCACAGGGGCAGATTTGAACCAAGAGACCCAGTACTTC
d_call: TRBD1; clone_size: NA; j_call: TRBJ1-5; v_call: TRBV19; cdr3_aa: CASSPGQINSNQPQHF; cdr3_nt: TGTGCCAGTAGTCCGGGACAGATCAATAGCAATCAGCCCCAGCATTTT
d_call: TRBD1; clone_size: once; j_call: TRBJ2-7; v_call: TRBV5-8; cdr3_aa: CASSGDRGYEQYF; cdr3_nt: TGTGCCAGCAGCGGGGACAGGGGGTACGAGCAGTACTTC
d_call: NA; clone_size: NA; j_call: TRBJ2-7; v_call: TRBV5-6; cdr3_aa: CASSLADMTYEQYF; cdr3_nt: TGTGCCAGCAGCTTGGCCGACATGACCTACGAGCAGTACTTC
d_call: NA; clone_size: NA; j_call: TRBJ2-1; v_call: TRBV30; cdr3_aa: CAWRPSRLVTSYNEQFF; cdr3_nt: TGTGCCTGGAGACCATCCAGACTCGTTACTAGCTACAATGAGCAGTTCTTC
d_call: NA; clone_size: few; j_call: TRBJ2-3; v_call: TRBV5-4; cdr3_aa: CASSLGGGTSTDTQYF; cdr3_nt: TGTGCCAGCAGCCTGGGAGGCGGAACTAGCACAGATACGCAGTATTTT
d_call: NA; clone_size: NA; j_call: TRBJ2-6; v_call: TRBV5-6; cdr3_aa: CASSPPGSGANVLTF; cdr3_nt: TGTGCCAGCAGCCCACCCGGCTCTGGGGCCAACGTCCTGACTTTC
d_call: NA; clone_size: NA; j_call: TRBJ1-6; v_call: TRBV5-1; cdr3_aa: CASANAGLNSPLHF; cdr3_nt: TGCGCCAGCGCCAACGCGGGCCTAAATTCACCCCTCCACTTT
d_call: NA; clone_size: NA; j_call: TRBJ1-1; v_call: TRBV6-1; cdr3_aa: CASSDALIMNTEAFF; cdr3_nt: TGTGCCAGCAGTGATGCCCTAATAATGAACACTGAAGCTTTCTTT
d_call: TRBD2; clone_size: few; j_call: TRBJ2-1; v_call: TRBV19; cdr3_aa: CASSIPLYGGEQFF; cdr3_nt: TGTGCCAGTAGTATCCCGCTATACGGGGGGGAGCAGTTCTTC
d_call: NA; clone_size: NA; j_call: TRBJ1-2; v_call: TRBV28; cdr3_aa: CASRTTANYGYTF; cdr3_nt: TGTGCCAGCAGGACTACAGCTAACTATGGCTACACCTTC
d_call: TRBD2; clone_size: NA; j_call: TRBJ2-3; v_call: TRBV27; cdr3_aa: CASTGTSGGDTQYF; cdr3_nt: TGTGCCAGCACCGGGACTAGCGGGGGAGATACGCAGTATTTT
d_call: NA; clone_size: NA; j_call: TRBJ1-1; v_call: TRBV5-1; cdr3_aa: CASSPGFDIEAFF; cdr3_nt: TGCGCCAGCAGCCCAGGGTTCGACATTGAAGCTTTCTTT
d_call: TRBD2; clone_size: NA; j_call: TRBJ2-2; v_call: TRBV5-4; cdr3_aa: CASIAGLTGELFF; cdr3_nt: TGTGCCAGCATAGCGGGGCTCACCGGGGAGCTGTTTTTT
d_call: NA; clone_size: NA; j_call: TRBJ1-1; v_call: TRBV7-9; cdr3_aa: CASSQGNTEAFF; cdr3_nt: TGTGCCAGCAGCCAGGGAAACACTGAAGCTTTCTTT
d_call: TRBD1; clone_size: NA; j_call: TRBJ2-5; v_call: TRBV10-3; cdr3_aa: CAISGDRTGPWETQYF; cdr3_nt: TGTGCCATCAGCGGGGATCGGACAGGGCCGTGGGAGACCCAGTACTTC
d_call: NA; clone_size: NA; j_call: TRBJ2-6; v_call: TRBV7-2; cdr3_aa: CASSYNSGANVLTF; cdr3_nt: TGTGCCAGCAGCTACAACTCTGGGGCCAACGTCCTGACTTTC
d_call: TRBD1; clone_size: NA; j_call: TRBJ2-3; v_call: TRBV25-1; cdr3_aa: CASRGKQGARTDTQYF; cdr3_nt: TGTGCCAGCAGGGGGAAACAGGGGGCGCGGACAGATACGCAGTATTTT
d_call: NA; clone_size: NA; j_call: TRBJ2-3; v_call: TRBV28; cdr3_aa: CASSLGLTSTDTQYF; cdr3_nt: TGTGCCAGCAGTCTCGGACTAACTAGCACAGATACGCAGTATTTT
d_call: NA; clone_size: NA; j_call: TRBJ1-3; v_call: TRBV2; cdr3_aa: CASSPTEVGNTIYF; cdr3_nt: TGTGCCAGCAGCCCGACAGAAGTTGGAAACACCATATATTTT
d_call: TRBD1; clone_size: NA; j_call: TRBJ1-2; v_call: TRBV7-6; cdr3_aa: CASSSQPPGQGPGYTF; cdr3_nt: TGTGCCAGCAGCTCCCAACCTCCGGGACAGGGCCCTGGCTACACCTTC
d_call: NA; clone_size: NA; j_call: TRBJ1-1; v_call: TRBV30; cdr3_aa: CAWSVLAGVRANTEAFF; cdr3_nt: TGTGCCTGGAGTGTACTTGCGGGAGTTCGGGCGAACACTGAAGCTTTCTTT
d_call: NA; clone_size: NA; j_call: TRBJ1-2; v_call: TRBV2; cdr3_aa: CASSEALQGYGYTF; cdr3_nt: TGTGCCAGCAGTGAAGCGCTTCAGGGGTATGGCTACACCTTC